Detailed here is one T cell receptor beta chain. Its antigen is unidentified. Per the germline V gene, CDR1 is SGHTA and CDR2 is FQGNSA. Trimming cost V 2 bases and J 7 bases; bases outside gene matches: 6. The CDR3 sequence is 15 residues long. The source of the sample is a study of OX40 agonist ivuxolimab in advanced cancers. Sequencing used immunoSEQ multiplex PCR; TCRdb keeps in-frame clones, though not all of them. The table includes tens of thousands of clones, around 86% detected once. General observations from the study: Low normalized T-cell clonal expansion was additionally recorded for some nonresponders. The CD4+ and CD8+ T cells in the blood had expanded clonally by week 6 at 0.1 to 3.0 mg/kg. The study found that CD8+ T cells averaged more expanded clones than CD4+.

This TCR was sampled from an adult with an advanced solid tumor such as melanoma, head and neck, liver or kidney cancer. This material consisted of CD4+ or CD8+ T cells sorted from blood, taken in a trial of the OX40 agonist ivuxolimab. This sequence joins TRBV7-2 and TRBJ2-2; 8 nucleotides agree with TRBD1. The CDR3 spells CASSLSAGGGGELFF. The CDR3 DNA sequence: TGTGCCAGCAGCTTATCGGCAGGGGGCGGCGGGGAGCTGTTTTTT.